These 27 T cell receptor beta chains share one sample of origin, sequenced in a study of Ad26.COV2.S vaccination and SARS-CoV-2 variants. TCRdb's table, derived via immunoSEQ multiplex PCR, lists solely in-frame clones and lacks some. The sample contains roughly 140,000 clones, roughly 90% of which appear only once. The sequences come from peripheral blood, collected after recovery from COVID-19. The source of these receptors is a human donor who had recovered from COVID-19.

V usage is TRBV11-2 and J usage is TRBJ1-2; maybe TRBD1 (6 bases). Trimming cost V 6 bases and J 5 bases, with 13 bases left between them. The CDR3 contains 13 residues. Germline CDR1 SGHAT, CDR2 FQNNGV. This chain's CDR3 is CASSIRGKYGYTF. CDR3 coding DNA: TGTGCCAGCAGTATCAGGGGCAAATATGGCTACACCTTC.

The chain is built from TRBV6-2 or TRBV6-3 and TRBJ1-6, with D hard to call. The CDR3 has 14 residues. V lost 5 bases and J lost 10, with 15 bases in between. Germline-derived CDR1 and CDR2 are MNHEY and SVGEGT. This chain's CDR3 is CASSPAGVGSPLHF. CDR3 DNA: TGTGCCAGCAGTCCCGCCGGGGTCGGGTCACCCCTCCACTTT.

CDR3 DNA sequence: TGTGCCAGCAGCAGAAAGGGACAGGGGGCCCGGGAGCAGTACTTC. This gives the protein CASSRKGQGAREQYF. The chain joins TRBV5-8 to TRBJ2-7; 12 bases are a match to TRBD1. The CDR3 sequence is 15 residues long. Per germline, CDR1 SGHTS and CDR2 YDEGEE. V was clipped by 4 bases and J by 7 bases; unmatched bases: 9.

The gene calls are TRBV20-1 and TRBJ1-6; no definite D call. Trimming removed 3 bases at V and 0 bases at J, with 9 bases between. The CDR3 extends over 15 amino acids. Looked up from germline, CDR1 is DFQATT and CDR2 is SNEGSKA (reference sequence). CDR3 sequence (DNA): TGCAGTGCTAGTTCGGAGAGCTCCTATAATTCACCCCTCCACTTT. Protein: CSASSESSYNSPLHF.

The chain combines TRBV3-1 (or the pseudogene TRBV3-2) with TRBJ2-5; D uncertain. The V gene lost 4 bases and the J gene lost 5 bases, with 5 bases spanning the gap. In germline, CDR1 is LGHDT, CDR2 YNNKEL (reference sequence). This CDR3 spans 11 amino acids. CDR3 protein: CASSLGETQYF. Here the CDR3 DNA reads TGTGCCAGCAGCCTCGGGGAGACCCAGTACTTC.

The CDR3 bases are TGTGCCACCAGCCTGGACAGGGTTCCCAAAAAGGGCAATCAGCCCCAGCATTTT. Its translation: CATSLDRVPKKGNQPQHF. The chain is built from TRBV24-1 and TRBJ1-5, with 8 bases fitting TRBD1. This CDR3 region has 18 residues. Losses at the gene ends were 7 bases for V and 2 bases for J; bases not matched to a gene: 15. The germline V gene has CDR1 KGHDR and CDR2 SFDVKD.

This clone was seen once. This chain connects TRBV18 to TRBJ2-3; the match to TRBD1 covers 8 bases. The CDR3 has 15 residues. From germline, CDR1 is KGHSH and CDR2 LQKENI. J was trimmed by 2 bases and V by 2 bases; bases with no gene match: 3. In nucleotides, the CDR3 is TGTGCCAGCTCACCAAGACAGGGGCTCACAGATACGCAGTATTTT. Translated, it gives CASSPRQGLTDTQYF.

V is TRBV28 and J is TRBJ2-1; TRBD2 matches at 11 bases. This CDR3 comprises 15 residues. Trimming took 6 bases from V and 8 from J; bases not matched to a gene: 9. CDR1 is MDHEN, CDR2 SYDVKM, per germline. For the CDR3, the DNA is TGTGCCAGCAGAAGTACGGGACTAGCGGAAGATGAGCAGTTCTTC. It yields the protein CASRSTGLAEDEQFF.

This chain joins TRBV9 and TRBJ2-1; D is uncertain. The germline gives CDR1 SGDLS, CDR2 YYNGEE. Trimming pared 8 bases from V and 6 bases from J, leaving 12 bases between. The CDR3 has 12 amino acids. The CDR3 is CASTGDGNEQFF. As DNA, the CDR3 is TGTGCCAGTACCGGAGACGGCAATGAGCAGTTCTTC.

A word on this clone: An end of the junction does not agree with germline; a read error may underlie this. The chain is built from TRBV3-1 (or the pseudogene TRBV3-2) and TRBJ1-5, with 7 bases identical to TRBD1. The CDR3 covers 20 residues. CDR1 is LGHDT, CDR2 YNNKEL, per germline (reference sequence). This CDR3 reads CASSHRAGRDSPYSDQPQHF. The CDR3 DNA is TGTGCCAGCAGCCACAGAGCGGGTAGGGACAGCCCTTATAGCGATCAGCCCCAGCATTTT.

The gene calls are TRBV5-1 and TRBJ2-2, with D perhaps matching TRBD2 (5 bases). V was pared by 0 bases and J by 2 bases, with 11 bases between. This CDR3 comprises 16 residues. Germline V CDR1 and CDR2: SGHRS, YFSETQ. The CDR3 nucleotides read TGCGCCAGCAGCTTGGCCGGCGGGCTAAACACCGGGGAGCTGTTTTTT. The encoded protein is CASSLAGGLNTGELFF. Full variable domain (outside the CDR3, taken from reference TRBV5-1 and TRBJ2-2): KAGVTQTPRYLIKTRGQQVTLSCSPISGHRSVSWYQQTPGQGLQFLFEYFSETQRNKGNFPGRFSGRQFSNSRSEMNVSTLELGDSALYLCASSLAGGLNTGELFFGEGSRLTVL.

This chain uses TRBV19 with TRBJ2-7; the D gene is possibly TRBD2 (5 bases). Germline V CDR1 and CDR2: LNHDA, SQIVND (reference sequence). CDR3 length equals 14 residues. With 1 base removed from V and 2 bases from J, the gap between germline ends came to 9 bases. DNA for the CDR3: TGTGCCAGTAGTATAGCGGGAATGGCCTACGAGCAGTACTTC. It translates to CASSIAGMAYEQYF.

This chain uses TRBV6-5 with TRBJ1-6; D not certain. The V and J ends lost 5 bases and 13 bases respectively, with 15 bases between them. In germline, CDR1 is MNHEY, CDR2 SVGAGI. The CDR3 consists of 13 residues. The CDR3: CASSPSVRWPLHF. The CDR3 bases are TGTGCCAGCAGTCCCTCAGTAAGATGGCCCCTCCACTTT.

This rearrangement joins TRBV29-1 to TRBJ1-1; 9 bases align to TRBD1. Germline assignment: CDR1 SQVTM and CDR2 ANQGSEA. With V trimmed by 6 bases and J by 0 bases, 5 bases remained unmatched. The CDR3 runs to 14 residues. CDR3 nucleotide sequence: TGCAGCGTCCGTGGACAGGGGCTGAACACTGAAGCTTTCTTT. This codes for CSVRGQGLNTEAFF.

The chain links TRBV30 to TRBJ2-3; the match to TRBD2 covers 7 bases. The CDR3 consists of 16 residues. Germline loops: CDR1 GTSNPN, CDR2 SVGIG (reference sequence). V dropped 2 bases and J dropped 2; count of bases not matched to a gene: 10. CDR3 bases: TGTGCCTGGAGTCTTTACTCCGGGGGGTCCACAGATACGCAGTATTTT. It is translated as CAWSLYSGGSTDTQYF.

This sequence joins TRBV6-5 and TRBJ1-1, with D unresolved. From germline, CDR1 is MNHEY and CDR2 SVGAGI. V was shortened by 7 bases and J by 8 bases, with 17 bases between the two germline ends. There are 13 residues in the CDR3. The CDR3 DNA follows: TGTGCCAGCACTCGGACTGAACGTGGGGAAGCTTTCTTT. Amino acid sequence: CASTRTERGEAFF.

CDR3 nucleotide sequence: TGTGCCAGCAGCGGCCGACAGGGGGTAATTCAATGGGGTAATGAAAAACTGTTTTTT. Translation gives CASSGRQGVIQWGNEKLFF. V is TRBV3-1 (or the pseudogene TRBV3-2) and J is TRBJ1-4; 9 nucleotides align to TRBD1. V lost 5 bases, J lost 4 bases, and 17 bases stayed unmatched. The CDR3 spans 19 residues. Looked up from germline, CDR1 is LGHDT and CDR2 is YNNKEL (reference sequence).

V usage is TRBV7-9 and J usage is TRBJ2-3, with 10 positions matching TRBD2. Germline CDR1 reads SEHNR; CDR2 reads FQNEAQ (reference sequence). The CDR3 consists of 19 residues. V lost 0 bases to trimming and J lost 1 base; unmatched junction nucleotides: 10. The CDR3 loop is CASSLALLHLAGGTDTQYF. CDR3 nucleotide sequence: TGTGCCAGCAGCTTAGCGCTACTTCACCTAGCGGGGGGCACAGATACGCAGTATTTT.

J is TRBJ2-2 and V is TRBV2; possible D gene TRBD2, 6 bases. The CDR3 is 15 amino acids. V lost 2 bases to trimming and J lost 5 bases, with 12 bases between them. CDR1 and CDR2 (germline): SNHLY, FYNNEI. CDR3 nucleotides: TGTGCCAGCAGTGAATGGGCAGGGAGGACCGGGGAGCTGTTTTTT. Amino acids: CASSEWAGRTGELFF.

The CDR3 reads CASSPTSGGSDTQYF. CDR3 DNA sequence: TGTGCCAGCAGCCCGACTAGCGGGGGGTCAGATACGCAGTATTTT. The rearrangement uses TRBV7-2 and TRBJ2-3; TRBD2 aligns across 13 bases. The junction had 3 bases not matched to a gene; V was cut back by 5 bases and J by 4 bases. This CDR3 comprises 15 residues. From germline, CDR1 is SGHTA and CDR2 FQGNSA.

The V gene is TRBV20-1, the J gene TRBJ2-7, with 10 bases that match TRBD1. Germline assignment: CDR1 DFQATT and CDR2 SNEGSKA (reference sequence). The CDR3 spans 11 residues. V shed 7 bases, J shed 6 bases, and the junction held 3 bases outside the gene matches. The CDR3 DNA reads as TGCAGTGTGGGACAGGGGTTCGAGCAGTACTTC. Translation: CSVGQGFEQYF.

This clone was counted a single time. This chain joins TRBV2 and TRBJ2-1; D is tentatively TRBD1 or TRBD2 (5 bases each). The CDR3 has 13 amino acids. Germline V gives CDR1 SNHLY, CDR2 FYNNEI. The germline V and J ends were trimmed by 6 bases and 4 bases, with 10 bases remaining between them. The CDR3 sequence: CASRGTPYNEQFF. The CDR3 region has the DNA TGTGCCAGCAGGGGGACGCCTTACAATGAGCAGTTCTTC.

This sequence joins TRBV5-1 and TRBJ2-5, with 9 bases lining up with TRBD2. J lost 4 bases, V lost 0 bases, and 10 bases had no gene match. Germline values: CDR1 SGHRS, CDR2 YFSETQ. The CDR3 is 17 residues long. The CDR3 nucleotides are TGCGCCAGCAGCTTGGATCCTCGCGGGGGGGCCGGAGAGACCCAGTACTTC. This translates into CASSLDPRGGAGETQYF.

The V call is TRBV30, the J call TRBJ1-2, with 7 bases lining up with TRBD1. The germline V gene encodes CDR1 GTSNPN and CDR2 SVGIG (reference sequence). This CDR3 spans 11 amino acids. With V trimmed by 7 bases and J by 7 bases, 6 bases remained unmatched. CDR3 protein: CASYRGGGYTF. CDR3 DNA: TGTGCCTCCTACAGGGGAGGTGGCTACACCTTC.

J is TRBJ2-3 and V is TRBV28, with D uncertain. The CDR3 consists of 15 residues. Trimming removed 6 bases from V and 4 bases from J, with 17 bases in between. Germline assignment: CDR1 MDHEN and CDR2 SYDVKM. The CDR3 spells CASSLSRESADTQYF. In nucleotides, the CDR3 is TGTGCCAGCAGCCTCTCAAGGGAATCGGCAGATACGCAGTATTTT.

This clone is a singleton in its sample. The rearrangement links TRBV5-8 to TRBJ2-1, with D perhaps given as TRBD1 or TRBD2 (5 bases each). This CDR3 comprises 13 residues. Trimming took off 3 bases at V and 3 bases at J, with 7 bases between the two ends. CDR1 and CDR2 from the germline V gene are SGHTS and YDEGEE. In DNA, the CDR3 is TGTGCCAGCAGCTCTGGGGGCTACAATGAGCAGTTCTTC. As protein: CASSSGGYNEQFF.

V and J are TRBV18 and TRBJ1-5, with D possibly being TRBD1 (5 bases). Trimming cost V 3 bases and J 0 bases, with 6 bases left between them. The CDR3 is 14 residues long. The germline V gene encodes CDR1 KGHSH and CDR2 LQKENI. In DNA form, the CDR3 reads TGTGCCAGCTCACCGGGGGATAGCAATCAGCCCCAGCATTTT. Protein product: CASSPGDSNQPQHF.